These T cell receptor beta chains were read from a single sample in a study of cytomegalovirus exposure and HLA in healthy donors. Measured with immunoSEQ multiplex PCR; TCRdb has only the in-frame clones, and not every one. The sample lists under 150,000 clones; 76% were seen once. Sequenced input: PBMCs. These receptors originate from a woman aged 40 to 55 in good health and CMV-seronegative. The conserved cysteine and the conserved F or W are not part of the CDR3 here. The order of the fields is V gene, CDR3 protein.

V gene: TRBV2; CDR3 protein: ASSEGSNTEAF
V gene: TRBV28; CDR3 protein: ASSVVAGGPPASGELF
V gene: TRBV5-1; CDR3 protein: ASSVGLAGTYNEQF
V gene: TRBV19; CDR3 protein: ASSTKAGGTYEQY
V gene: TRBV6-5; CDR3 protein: ASSYAGAPETQY
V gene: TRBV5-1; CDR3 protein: ASSFGGQRTDTQY
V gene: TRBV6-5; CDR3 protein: ASSRLTGEINTIY
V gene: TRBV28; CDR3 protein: ASSLRGLAANLGEQF
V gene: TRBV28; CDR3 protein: ASSIAGASSYNEQF
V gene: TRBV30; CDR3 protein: ASSAGFGNQPQH
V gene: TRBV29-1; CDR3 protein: SVNLLQGREQY
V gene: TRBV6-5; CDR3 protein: ASSYRGSYEQY
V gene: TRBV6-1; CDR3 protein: ASSPDAGRVDGYT
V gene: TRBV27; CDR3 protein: ASSLKAGTGAPRSGYT
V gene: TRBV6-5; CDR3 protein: ASSRTGTSIHEQY
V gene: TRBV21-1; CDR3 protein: ASSKGTGGGGYT
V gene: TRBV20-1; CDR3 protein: SASRTHEQY
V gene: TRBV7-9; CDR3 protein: ASSPALAGESEQF
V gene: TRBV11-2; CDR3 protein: ASSFNRQETQY
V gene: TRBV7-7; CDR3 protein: ASSPSSYNEQF
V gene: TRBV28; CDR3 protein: ASSAGEKRGQETQY
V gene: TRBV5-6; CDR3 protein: ASSLVGTGTDTQY
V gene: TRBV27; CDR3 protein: ASSLEPQGLGYEQY
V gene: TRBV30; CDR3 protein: AWSVSAVLYEQY
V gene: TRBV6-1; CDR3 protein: ASSVRDYNEQF
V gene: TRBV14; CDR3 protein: ASSWGGTVNTEAF
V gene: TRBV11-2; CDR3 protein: ASSSGTAGFINAKNIQY
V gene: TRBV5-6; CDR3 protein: ASSLSAVSGRSQY
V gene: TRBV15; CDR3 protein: ATSRDLRGGKLF
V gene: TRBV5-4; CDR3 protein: ASSGTGTGNWDEQF
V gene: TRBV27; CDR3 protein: ASSTGGVTEAF
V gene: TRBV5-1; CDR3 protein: ASSLQEAAAPEAF
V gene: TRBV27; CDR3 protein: ASSSGGPHEQY
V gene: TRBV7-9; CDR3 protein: ASSIGTRENEQF
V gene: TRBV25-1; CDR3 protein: ASSDFGGAGEKLF
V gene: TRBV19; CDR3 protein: ASSRGRQETQY
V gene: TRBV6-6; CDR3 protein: ASSLGGSNQPQH
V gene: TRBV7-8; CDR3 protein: ASSYRTANTEAF
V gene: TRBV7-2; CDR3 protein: ASSDRDRVSPLH
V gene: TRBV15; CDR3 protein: ATSRAAGGTIY
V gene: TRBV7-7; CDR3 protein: ASTGGGMNTEAF
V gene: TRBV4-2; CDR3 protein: ASSQDRGGGDTQY
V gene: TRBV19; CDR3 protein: ASSQPGTGVVQPQH
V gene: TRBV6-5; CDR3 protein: ASSYATSGGNEQF
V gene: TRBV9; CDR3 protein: ASSVAGTATEGEAF
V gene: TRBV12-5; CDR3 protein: ASGLGTSGALRYNEQF
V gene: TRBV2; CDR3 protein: ASSSQGAGTEAF
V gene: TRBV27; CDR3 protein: ASSSGTGYGKLF
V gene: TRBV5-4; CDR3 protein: ASSRGGISGDEQY
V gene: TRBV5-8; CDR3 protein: ASSPRTGALYNEQF
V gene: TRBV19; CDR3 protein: ASSTYRGKLF
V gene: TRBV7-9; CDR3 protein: ASSLFRTQGKANYGYT
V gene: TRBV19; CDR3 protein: ASSARTGSTEAF
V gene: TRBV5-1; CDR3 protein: ASSLGGNTEAF
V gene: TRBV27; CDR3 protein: ASSLNPREYGYT
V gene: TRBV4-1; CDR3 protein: ASSQPRDRRIYGYT
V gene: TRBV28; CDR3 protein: ASSLLAGVSGNTIY
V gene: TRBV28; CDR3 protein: ASSIPGTGFGTEAF